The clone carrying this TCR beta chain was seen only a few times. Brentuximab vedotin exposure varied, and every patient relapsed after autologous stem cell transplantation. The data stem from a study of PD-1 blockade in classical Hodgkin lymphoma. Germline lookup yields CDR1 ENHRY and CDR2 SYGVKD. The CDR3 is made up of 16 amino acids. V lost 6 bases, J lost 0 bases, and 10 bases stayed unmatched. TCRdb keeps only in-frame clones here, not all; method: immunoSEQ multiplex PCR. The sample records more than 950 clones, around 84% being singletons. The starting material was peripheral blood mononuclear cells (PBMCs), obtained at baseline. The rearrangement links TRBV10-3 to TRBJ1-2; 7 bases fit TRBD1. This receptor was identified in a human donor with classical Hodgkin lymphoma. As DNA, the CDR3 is TGTGCCATCAGCGACCCACCCGGACAGGCTAACTATGGCTACACCTTC. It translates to CAISDPPGQANYGYTF.